The T cell receptor (beta chain) under discussion was sequenced for a study of beta chain features in type 1 diabetes. Germline V gene lookup returns CDR1 MDHEN and CDR2 SYDVKM. Trimming removed 2 bases at V and 11 bases at J, with 15 bases between. This CDR3 is built from 13 residues. Expressed TCRB transcripts were sequenced because the isolated RNA had all been reverse transcribed beforehand. Profiled with immunoSEQ multiplex PCR; TCRdb holds only in-frame clones, not every one. The sample records 110,000 or so clones, 30% to 40% being singletons. The TCR was taken from a woman aged 18-29 years in good health. Sequences were obtained from stem cell memory CD4+ T cells from blood. The chain recombines TRBV28 with TRBJ1-2; maybe TRBD1 (5 bases). CDR3 amino acids: CASSLPLGREYTF. CDR3 bases: TGTGCCAGCAGTTTACCCTTGGGCAGGGAATACACCTTC.